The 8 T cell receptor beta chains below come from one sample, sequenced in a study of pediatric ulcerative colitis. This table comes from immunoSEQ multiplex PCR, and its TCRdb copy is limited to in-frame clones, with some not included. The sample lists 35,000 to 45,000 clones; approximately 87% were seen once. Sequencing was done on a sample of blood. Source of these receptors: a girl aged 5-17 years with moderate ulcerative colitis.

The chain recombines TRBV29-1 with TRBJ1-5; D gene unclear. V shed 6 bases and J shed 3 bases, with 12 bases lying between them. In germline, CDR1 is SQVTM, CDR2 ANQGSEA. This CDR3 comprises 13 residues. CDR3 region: CSVLYTPNQPQHF. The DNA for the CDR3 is TGCAGCGTCCTTTATACCCCCAATCAGCCCCAGCATTTT.

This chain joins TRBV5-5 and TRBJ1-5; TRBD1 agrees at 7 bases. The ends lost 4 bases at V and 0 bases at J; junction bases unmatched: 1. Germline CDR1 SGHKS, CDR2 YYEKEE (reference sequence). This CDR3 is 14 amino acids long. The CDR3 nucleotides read TGTGCCAGCAGCCGACAGGGTAGCAATCAGCCCCAGCATTTT. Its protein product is CASSRQGSNQPQHF.

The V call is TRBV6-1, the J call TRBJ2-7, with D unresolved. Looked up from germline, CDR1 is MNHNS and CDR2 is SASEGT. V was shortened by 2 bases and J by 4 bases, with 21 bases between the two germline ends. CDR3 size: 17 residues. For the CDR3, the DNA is TGTGCCAGCAGTGAATCAAAAGACGCTTTTTCTGGATACGAGCAGTACTTC. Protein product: CASSESKDAFSGYEQYF.

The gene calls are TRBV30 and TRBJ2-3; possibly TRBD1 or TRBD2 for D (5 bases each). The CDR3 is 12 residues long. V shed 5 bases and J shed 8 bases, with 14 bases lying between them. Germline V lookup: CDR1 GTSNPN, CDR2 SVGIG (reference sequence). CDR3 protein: CAWGALGGTQYF. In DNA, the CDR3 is TGTGCCTGGGGCGCCCTTGGGGGTACGCAGTATTTT. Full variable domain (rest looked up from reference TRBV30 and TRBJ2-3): SQTIHQWPATLVQPVGSPLSLECTVEGTSNPNLYWYRQAAGRGLQLLFYSVGIGQISSEVPQNLSASRPQDRQFILSSKKLLLSDSGFYLCAWGALGGTQYFGPGTRLTVL.

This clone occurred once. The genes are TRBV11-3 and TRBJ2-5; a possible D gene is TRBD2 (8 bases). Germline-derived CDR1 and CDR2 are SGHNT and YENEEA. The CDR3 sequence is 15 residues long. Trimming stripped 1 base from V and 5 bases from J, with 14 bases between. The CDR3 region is CASSLAGGGWETQYF. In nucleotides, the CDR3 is TGTGCCAGCAGCTTAGCGGGAGGGGGCTGGGAGACCCAGTACTTC.

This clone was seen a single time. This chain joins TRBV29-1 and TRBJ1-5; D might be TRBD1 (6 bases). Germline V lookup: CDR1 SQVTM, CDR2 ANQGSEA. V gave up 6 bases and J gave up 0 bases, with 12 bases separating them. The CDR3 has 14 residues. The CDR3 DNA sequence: TGCAGCGTATCACAGGGATATAGCAATCAGCCCCAGCATTTT. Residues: CSVSQGYSNQPQHF.

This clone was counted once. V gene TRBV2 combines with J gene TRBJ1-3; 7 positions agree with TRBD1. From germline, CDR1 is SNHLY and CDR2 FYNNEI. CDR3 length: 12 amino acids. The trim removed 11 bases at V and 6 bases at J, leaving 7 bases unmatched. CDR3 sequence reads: CASQQGENTIYF. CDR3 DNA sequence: TGTGCCTCCCAGCAGGGGGAAAACACCATATATTTT.

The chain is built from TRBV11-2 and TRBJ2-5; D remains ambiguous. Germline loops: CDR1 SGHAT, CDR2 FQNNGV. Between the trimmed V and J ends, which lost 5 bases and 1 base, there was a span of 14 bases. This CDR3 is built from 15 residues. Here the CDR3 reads CASSRLFGIQETQYF. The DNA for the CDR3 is TGTGCCAGCAGCCGCCTATTCGGTATCCAAGAGACCCAGTACTTC.